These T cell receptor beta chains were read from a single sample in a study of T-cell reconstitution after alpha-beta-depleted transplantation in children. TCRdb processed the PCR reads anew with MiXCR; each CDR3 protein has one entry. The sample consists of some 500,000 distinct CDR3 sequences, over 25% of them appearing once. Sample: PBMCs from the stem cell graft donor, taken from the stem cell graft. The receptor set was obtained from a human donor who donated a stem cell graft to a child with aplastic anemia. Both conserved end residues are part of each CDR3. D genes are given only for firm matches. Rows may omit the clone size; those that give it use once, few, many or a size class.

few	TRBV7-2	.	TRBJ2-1	CASSRSQVLLHEQFF	TGTGCCAGCAGCAGGTCCCAGGTCCTCCTGCATGAGCAGTTCTTC
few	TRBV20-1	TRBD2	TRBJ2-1	CSATAPSGGSNEQFF	TGCAGTGCTACCGCCCCTAGCGGGGGGAGCAATGAGCAGTTCTTC
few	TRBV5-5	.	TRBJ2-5	CASSFHLRDSETQYF	TGTGCCAGCAGCTTTCATTTGCGGGACTCGGAGACCCAGTACTTC
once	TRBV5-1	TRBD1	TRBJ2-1	CASSLQPGQGANEQFF	TGCGCCAGCAGCCTCCAGCCGGGACAGGGGGCCAATGAGCAGTTCTTC
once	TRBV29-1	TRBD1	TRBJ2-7	CSVEDFDGQGDSYEQYF	TGCAGCGTTGAAGATTTTGACGGACAGGGGGACTCCTACGAGCAGTACTTC
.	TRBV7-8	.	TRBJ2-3	CASSFLPADTQYF	TGTGCCAGCAGCTTTTTACCGGCAGATACGCAGTATTTT
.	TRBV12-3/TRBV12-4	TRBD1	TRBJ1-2	CASRSTGGHGYTF	TGTGCCAGCAGGTCGACAGGGGGCCATGGCTACACCTTC
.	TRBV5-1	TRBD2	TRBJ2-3	CASSLARTSGRKPADTQYF	TGCGCCAGCAGCTTGGCCAGGACTAGCGGGAGGAAACCGGCAGATACGCAGTATTTT
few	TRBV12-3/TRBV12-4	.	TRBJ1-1	CASSFSGGDHEAFF	TGTGCCAGCAGTTTCTCGGGGGGGGATCATGAAGCTTTCTTT
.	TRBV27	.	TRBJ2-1	CASSLSPVLGNEQFF	TGTGCCAGCAGTTTATCGCCGGTCCTGGGGAATGAGCAGTTCTTC
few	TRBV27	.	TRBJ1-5	CASSPEFSNQPQHF	TGTGCCAGCAGTCCGGAGTTTAGCAATCAGCCCCAGCATTTT
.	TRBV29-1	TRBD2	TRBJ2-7	CSATLAGVWEQYF	TGCAGCGCCACGCTAGCGGGAGTGTGGGAGCAGTACTTC
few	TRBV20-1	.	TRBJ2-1	CSARDRLAGLNEQFF	TGCAGTGCTAGAGATCGCCTAGCAGGTCTCAATGAGCAGTTCTTC
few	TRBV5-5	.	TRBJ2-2	CASRPPGQEGELFF	TGTGCCAGCAGACCTCCAGGGCAGGAAGGGGAGCTGTTTTTT
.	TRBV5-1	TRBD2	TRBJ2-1	CASSLRAGGPYNEQFF	TGCGCCAGCAGCTTGCGAGCGGGAGGCCCCTACAATGAGCAGTTCTTC
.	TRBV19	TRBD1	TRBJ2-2	CASSSGQGLAGELFF	TGTGCCAGTAGTAGTGGACAGGGTTTGGCCGGGGAGCTGTTTTTT
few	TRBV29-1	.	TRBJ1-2	CSVDLNRAHNYGYTF	TGCAGCGTTGACCTAAACAGGGCCCATAACTATGGCTACACCTTC
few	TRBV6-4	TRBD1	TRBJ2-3	CASSAGTGTDTQYF	TGTGCCAGCAGCGCCGGGACAGGGACAGATACGCAGTATTTT
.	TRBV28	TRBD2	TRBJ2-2	CASSPSLAGATYGELFF	TGTGCCAGCAGTCCGTCACTAGCGGGAGCCACCTACGGGGAGCTGTTTTTT
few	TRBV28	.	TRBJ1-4	CASRVKRSEKLFF	TGTGCCAGCAGGGTCAAACGAAGCGAAAAACTGTTTTTT
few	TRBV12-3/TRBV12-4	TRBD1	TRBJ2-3	CASSPQGKGTDTQYF	TGTGCCAGCAGTCCACAGGGGAAGGGGACAGATACGCAGTATTTT
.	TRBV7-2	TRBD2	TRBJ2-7	CASSATGTSVFYEQYF	TGTGCCAGCAGCGCAACCGGGACTAGCGTTTTCTACGAGCAGTACTTC
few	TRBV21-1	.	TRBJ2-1	CASTRLSSYNEQFF	TGTGCCAGCACCAGACTAAGCTCCTACAATGAGCAGTTCTTC
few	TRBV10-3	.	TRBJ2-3	CAISGERTSTDTQYF	TGTGCCATCAGTGGGGAGCGAACTAGCACAGATACGCAGTATTTT
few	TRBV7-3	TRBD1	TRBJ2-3	CASSLGQYTDTQYF	TGTGCCAGCAGCTTGGGACAGTACACAGATACGCAGTATTTT
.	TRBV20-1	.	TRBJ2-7	CSAPPGSTYEQYF	TGCAGTGCCCCCCCGGGCAGCACCTACGAGCAGTACTTC
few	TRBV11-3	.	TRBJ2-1	CASSLVVASEQFF	TGTGCCAGCAGCTTAGTCGTAGCAAGTGAGCAGTTCTTC
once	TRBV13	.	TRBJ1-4	CASSFRNRMTNEKLFF	TGTGCCAGCAGCTTCAGAAATCGTATGACTAATGAAAAACTGTTTTTT
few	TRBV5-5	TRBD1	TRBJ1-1	CASRRGQGMNTEAFF	TGTGCCAGCAGACGTGGACAGGGAATGAACACTGAAGCTTTCTTT
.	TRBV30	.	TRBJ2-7	CAWSQGTRDVREQYF	TGTGCCTGGAGCCAAGGGACACGGGACGTCCGGGAGCAGTACTTC
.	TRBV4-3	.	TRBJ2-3	CASSQDSPRGNQYF	TGCGCCAGCAGCCAAGATTCCCCGAGGGGTAACCAGTATTTT
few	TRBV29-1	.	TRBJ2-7	CSVVVQGMREQYF	TGCAGCGTTGTTGTTCAGGGTATGAGGGAGCAGTACTTC
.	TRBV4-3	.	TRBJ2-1	CASSQDRRRFYEQFF	TGCGCCAGCAGCCAAGATCGACGTAGATTTTATGAGCAGTTCTTC
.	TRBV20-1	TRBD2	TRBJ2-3	CSAPDTPGGLDTQYF	TGCAGTGCCCCGGATACCCCGGGAGGGCTAGATACGCAGTATTTT
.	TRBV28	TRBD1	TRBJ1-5	CASNTGGASNQPQHF	TGTGCCAGCAACACAGGGGGGGCGAGCAATCAGCCCCAGCATTTT
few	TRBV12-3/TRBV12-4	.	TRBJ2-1	CASSASGAQFF	TGTGCCAGCAGTGCTTCGGGGGCGCAGTTCTTC
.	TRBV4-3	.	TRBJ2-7	CASSQDTPSEQYF	TGCGCCAGCAGCCAAGATACACCGTCCGAGCAGTACTTC
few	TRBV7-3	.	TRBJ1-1	CASSSQGGSTEAFF	TGTGCCAGCAGCTCCCAGGGTGGGAGCACTGAAGCTTTCTTT
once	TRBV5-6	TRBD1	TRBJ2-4	CASSLMTGMAKNIQYF	TGTGCCAGCAGCTTGATGACAGGGATGGCCAAAAACATTCAGTACTTC
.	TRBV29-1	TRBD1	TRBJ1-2	CSVEGDRSNYGYTF	TGCAGCGTTGAAGGGGACAGGTCGAACTATGGCTACACCTTC
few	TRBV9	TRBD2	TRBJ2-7	CASSVSGDGAYEQYF	TGTGCCAGCAGCGTAAGCGGGGACGGAGCCTACGAGCAGTACTTC
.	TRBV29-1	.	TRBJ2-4	CSVALLGNIQYF	TGCAGCGTTGCCCTCCTTGGGAACATTCAGTACTTC
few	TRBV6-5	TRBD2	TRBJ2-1	CASSYSYPSGSVNEQFF	TGTGCCAGCAGTTATTCCTATCCTAGCGGGAGTGTCAATGAGCAGTTCTTC
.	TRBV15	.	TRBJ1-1	CATSSVGDNTEAFF	TGTGCCACCAGCAGCGTGGGTGATAACACTGAAGCTTTCTTT
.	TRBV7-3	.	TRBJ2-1	CASSGGQAYNEQFF	TGTGCCAGCAGCGGTGGCCAGGCCTACAATGAGCAGTTCTTC
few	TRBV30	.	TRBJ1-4	CAWSVRVKLFF	TGTGCCTGGAGTGTACGGGTAAAACTGTTTTTT
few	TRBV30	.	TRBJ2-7	CAWSTKYEQYF	TGTGCCTGGAGTACTAAGTACGAGCAGTACTTC
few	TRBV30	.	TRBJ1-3	CAWSLGLLSGNTIYF	TGTGCCTGGAGTTTAGGTCTACTCTCTGGAAACACCATATATTTT
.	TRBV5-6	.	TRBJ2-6	CASSLGPVSSGANVLTF	TGTGCCAGCAGCTTGGGACCCGTATCCTCTGGGGCCAACGTCCTGACTTTC
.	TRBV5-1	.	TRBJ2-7	CASSLEWSYEQYF	TGCGCCAGCAGCTTGGAATGGTCCTACGAGCAGTACTTC
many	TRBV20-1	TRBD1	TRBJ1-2	CSATGQPDNGYTF	TGCAGTGCGACGGGACAGCCCGACAATGGCTACACCTTC
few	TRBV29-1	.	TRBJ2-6	CSVGQNSGANVLTF	TGCAGCGTCGGACAGAACTCTGGGGCCAACGTCCTGACTTTC
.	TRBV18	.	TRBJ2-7	CASSPADSEQYF	TGTGCCAGCTCACCAGCTGACAGCGAGCAGTACTTC
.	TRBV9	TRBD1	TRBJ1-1	CASSVHRGGLNTEAFF	TGTGCCAGCAGCGTACACAGGGGGGGATTGAACACTGAAGCTTTCTTT